Listed below are T cell receptor beta chains from one sample, sequenced in a study of cytomegalovirus exposure and HLA in healthy donors. The table came from immunoSEQ multiplex PCR; TCRdb's copy has only in-frame clones and leaves some out. The data contain roughly 160,000 clones, around 86% of them singletons. Source material: PBMCs. The source of these receptors is a male donor in good health and CMV-seronegative. CDR3s leave out the opening cysteine and the closing phenylalanine or tryptophan.

>TRBJ1-1|TRBV27
ASSWGPNTEAF
>TRBJ2-7|TRBV18
ASSPPGDSYEQY
>TRBJ1-2|TRBV5-4
ASSLLGVYGYT
>TRBJ1-5|TRBV7-9
ASSFSQGLGDQPQH
>TRBJ1-4|TRBV25-1
ASSESGQGNEKLF
>TRBJ1-4|TRBV7-9
ASSLALTGYEKLF
>TRBJ2-5|TRBV27
ASSPPGWEEETQY
>TRBJ2-1|TRBV6-5
ASTGGAGAYNEQF
>TRBJ2-2|TRBV5-1
ASSLSRRGTGELF
>TRBJ1-2|TRBV6-6
ASSTTGDYGYT
>TRBJ1-6|TRBV6-5
ASSLESSYNSPLH
>TRBJ2-3|TRBV7-9
ASRPRGAGGTDTQY
>TRBJ2-3|TRBV14
ASSQELPGQVLTDTQY
>TRBJ1-1|TRBV15
ATSRAVVNTEAF
>TRBJ1-5|TRBV5-1
ASSLDPGFGNQPQH
>TRBJ1-1|TRBV9
ASSVVLGGTEAF
>.|TRBV7-2
ASRRGSSYEQY
>TRBJ2-3|TRBV5-1
ASSFSGGVTDTQY
>TRBJ1-2|TRBV29-1
SVRTGQSSGGYT
>TRBJ2-2|TRBV11-2
ASSLRGPGQGAGELF
>TRBJ1-1|TRBV11-2
ASSLDLGDGAF
>TRBJ2-3|TRBV5-8
ASSRLARTDTQY
>TRBJ1-2|TRBV27
ASSLRKNYGYT
>TRBJ2-7|TRBV11-2
ASTRVGQGIIYEQY
>TRBJ2-4|TRBV7-2
ASSSPDRGKNIQY
>TRBJ1-2|TRBV7-9
ASSHDRGGGYGYT
>TRBJ1-2|TRBV19
ASSIDTGAWNT
>TRBJ2-1|TRBV11-2
ASSPLLTSGGYNEQF
>TRBJ2-7|TRBV11-2
ASSFVGTGHYEQY
>TRBJ2-2|TRBV29-1
SVQGGRGAGELF
>TRBJ1-6|TRBV4-3
ASSQAGYNSPLH
>TRBJ2-7|TRBV10-2
ASRASYEQY
>TRBJ1-1|TRBV5-5
ASSLGGQGPEAF
>TRBJ2-3|TRBV5-8
ASSPRRGSDTQY
>TRBJ1-2|TRBV5-1
GSSWRPRTGADGYT
>TRBJ1-4|TRBV5-1
ASSLVSEVNEKLF
>TRBJ2-1|TRBV5-6
ASSIRLGSSYNEQF
>TRBJ1-1|TRBV6-5
ASSYSWNTEAF
>TRBJ2-4|TRBV27
ASSSTGAKNIQY
>TRBJ1-2|TRBV6-6
ATSGENGYT
>TRBJ1-5|TRBV4-3
ASSMYRDRGSAQH
>TRBJ2-7|TRBV6-1
ASTPGGAPYEQY
>TRBJ2-1|TRBV7-9
SSSLLWRGSDRGEQF